A single TCR beta chain is shown here with its context. The antigen is undetermined. This entry comes from a study of CD8 T cells in ankylosing spondylitis. Findings of the study overall: Made up of about eight highly homologous variants, a TCR beta motif appeared characteristic of ankylosing spondylitis blood. There were earlier reports of some motif variants in reactive arthritis synovial fluid and blood. Reportedly, significant enrichment of disease-linked clones occurred in matched ankylosing spondylitis synovial fluid.

The CDR3 runs to 16 residues. Germline lookup yields CDR1 SNHLY and CDR2 FYNNEI. Trimming stripped 1 base from V and 2 bases from J, with 9 bases between. One entry per CDR3 protein, called by TCRdb with MiXCR from the 5' RACE reads. The sample holds 350,000 or so distinct CDR3 sequences, roughly 14% seen once. This receptor was obtained from a male donor with ankylosing spondylitis or in good health (not recorded which). V is TRBV2 and J is TRBJ2-6, with D perhaps TRBD1 (5 bases). Sample: blood, either unsorted or a sorted T cell fraction (not recorded which). The CDR3 region is CASSEGGRAGANVLTF. CDR3 nucleotide sequence: TGTGCCAGCAGTGAAGGGGGCCGGGCTGGGGCCAACGTCCTGACTTTC.